Shown below are 21 T cell receptor beta chains from a single sample sequenced in a study of T cell clonotyping in hematopoietic cell transplantation. TCRdb's copy holds only in-frame clones and misses some; the assay was immunoSEQ multiplex PCR. The data contain around 14,000 clones, 86% of them singletons. Sequenced here: PBMCs, sampled 100 days after allogeneic stem cell transplant. Receptors originate from a male patient aged 45-60 years who had an allogeneic stem cell transplant from an unrelated donor, so T cells may come from the graft donor. Some clones in this sample may be carry-over from other donors' samples.

The V call is TRBV6-1, the J call TRBJ1-2; D gene unclear. The CDR3 covers 14 residues. Germline V gene data show CDR1 as MNHNS and CDR2 as SASEGT. Trimming stripped 4 bases from V and 5 bases from J, with 14 bases between. DNA of the CDR3: TGTGCCAGCAGTGTGGACCTATCGTTTTATGGCTACACCTTC. Its translation: CASSVDLSFYGYTF.

This clone was picked up one time. The rearrangement uses TRBV30 and TRBJ1-1; D uncertain. This CDR3 is built from 13 residues. V was pared by 4 bases and J by 0 bases, with 9 bases between. Germline V gene lookup returns CDR1 GTSNPN and CDR2 SVGIG (reference sequence). CDR3 DNA: TGTGCCTGGACGATGCAGCTGAACACTGAAGCTTTCTTT. Residues: CAWTMQLNTEAFF.

The chain uses TRBV27 and TRBJ2-1; D uncertain. V lost 2 bases to trimming and J lost 0 bases, with 8 bases between them. Germline V gene sequence: CDR1 MNHEY, CDR2 SMNVEV (reference sequence). The CDR3 loop spans 15 amino acids. CDR3 protein: CASSLAASSYNEQFF. The CDR3, as DNA: TGTGCCAGCAGTTTAGCGGCAAGCTCCTACAATGAGCAGTTCTTC.

V is TRBV4-1 and J is TRBJ1-1; 12 bases fit TRBD1. CDR3 length equals 15 residues. Germline CDR1 reads MGHRA; CDR2 reads YSYEKL. With V trimmed by 5 bases and J by 7 bases, 8 bases remained unmatched. DNA for the CDR3: TGCGCCAGCAGCTTCCGGGACAGGGGGCGCATTGAAGCTTTCTTT. This gives the protein CASSFRDRGRIEAFF.

The rearrangement links TRBV7-8 to TRBJ1-5; 7 nucleotides match TRBD1. With V trimmed by 6 bases and J by 6 bases, 11 bases remained unmatched. This CDR3 is 15 amino acids long. Germline V gives CDR1 SGHVS, CDR2 FQNEAQ. The CDR3 DNA is TGTGCCAGCAGTTCGGACGACAGGGTCCGTCAGCCCCAGCATTTT. It translates to CASSSDDRVRQPQHF.

This clone was recorded only once. The V and J genes are TRBV10-3 and TRBJ2-1; D is uncertain. This CDR3 has 14 amino acids. From germline, CDR1 is ENHRY and CDR2 SYGVKD. The ends were cut back, 0 bases at V and 4 bases at J, with 7 bases in the middle. CDR3 region: CAISESGTYNEQFF. CDR3 coding DNA: TGTGCCATCAGTGAGTCCGGAACTTACAATGAGCAGTTCTTC.

This clone was found once. V gene TRBV10-3 combines with J gene TRBJ2-5, with TRBD2 matching over 12 bases. The CDR3 spans 14 residues. J was trimmed by 4 bases and V by 6 bases; bases with no gene match: 3. CDR1 is ENHRY, CDR2 SYGVKD, per germline. The CDR3: CAISAGLAGETQYF. For the CDR3, the DNA is TGTGCCATCAGCGCGGGACTAGCGGGAGAGACCCAGTACTTC.

V and J are TRBV9 and TRBJ2-1; tentatively, D is TRBD1 (5 bases). Per the germline V gene, CDR1 is SGDLS and CDR2 is YYNGEE. The CDR3 extends over 15 amino acids. The V gene lost 1 base and the J gene lost 0 bases, with 8 bases spanning the gap. In nucleotides, the CDR3 is TGTGCCAGCAGCGTAAAGCAGGGCTCCTACAATGAGCAGTTCTTC. It codes for CASSVKQGSYNEQFF.

J is TRBJ2-7 and V is TRBV7-6; the D gene is possibly TRBD2 (5 bases). The CDR3 covers 14 residues. Trimming shortened V by 2 bases and J by 3 bases, and 11 bases separated the two germline ends. Germline loops: CDR1 SGHVS, CDR2 FNYEAQ. In DNA, the CDR3 is TGTGCCAGCAGCTTAATTGGGGAGAGCTACGAGCAGTACTTC. Its protein product is CASSLIGESYEQYF.

J is TRBJ1-2 and V is TRBV5-6; D perhaps matches TRBD1 (6 bases). The CDR3 is 14 residues long. V lost 6 bases, J lost 0 bases, and 12 bases lay in between. Germline-derived CDR1 and CDR2 are SGHDT and YYEEEE. CDR3 DNA: TGTGCCAGCACCGAGGACAGCCCTAACTATGGCTACACCTTC. This gives the protein CASTEDSPNYGYTF. Filled out from reference TRBV5-6 and TRBJ1-2, the complete variable domain reads DAGVTQSPTHLIKTRGQQVTLRCSPKSGHDTVSWYQQALGQGPQFIFQYYEEEERQRGNFPDRFSGHQFPNYSSELNVNALLLGDSALYLCASTEDSPNYGYTFGSGTRLTVV.

This clone came up once. V is TRBV6-1 and J is TRBJ2-7; 10 nucleotides align to TRBD1. The CDR3 spans 14 residues. Trimming at V came to 1 base and at J to 5 bases, leaving 2 bases not matched to a gene. Germline CDR1 reads MNHNS; CDR2 reads SASEGT. The CDR3 loop reads CASSEGGQGNEQYF. The CDR3 nucleotides are TGTGCCAGCAGTGAAGGGGGACAGGGGAACGAGCAGTACTTC.

The J gene is TRBJ2-3, the V gene TRBV18; TRBD2 is a possible D gene (5 bases). V lost 0 bases and J lost 5, with 12 bases in between. The CDR3 has 15 amino acids. Germline V gene lookup returns CDR1 KGHSH and CDR2 LQKENI. The CDR3 DNA sequence: TGTGCCAGCTCACCACCGCGTGTCCGGGGAGATACGCAGTATTTT. It encodes CASSPPRVRGDTQYF. Complete variable domain (other parts from reference TRBV18 and TRBJ2-3): NAGVMQNPRHLVRRRGQEARLRCSPMKGHSHVYWYRQLPEEGLKFMVYLQKENIIDESGMPKERFSAEFPKEGPSILRIQQVVRGDSAAYFCASSPPRVRGDTQYFGPGTRLTVL.

The chain combines TRBV25-1 with TRBJ2-1, with 9 nucleotides matching TRBD2. The CDR3 length is 16 residues. Trimming cost V 1 base and J 8 bases; bases outside gene matches: 9. Per germline, CDR1 MGHDK and CDR2 SYGVNS. CDR3 in DNA: TGTGCCAGCAGTGAATTGGCGGGAGGGCCGGTAGATGAGCAGTTCTTC. This encodes CASSELAGGPVDEQFF.

The gene calls are TRBV20-1 and TRBJ1-1, with D unclear. Per germline, CDR1 DFQATT and CDR2 SNEGSKA (reference sequence). The length of the CDR3 is 9 residues. V shed 7 bases and J shed 8 bases, with 8 bases lying between them. CDR3 sequence reads: CSVSQEAFF. Written as DNA, the CDR3 is TGCAGTGTTTCCCAGGAAGCTTTCTTT.

The rearrangement uses TRBV29-1 and TRBJ2-1; D might be TRBD1 (6 bases). V lost 6 bases, J lost 7 bases, and 19 bases lay in between. Per the germline V gene, CDR1 is SQVTM and CDR2 is ANQGSEA. CDR3 size: 14 residues. The CDR3 spells CSVEGVLSMNEQFF. Written as DNA, the CDR3 is TGCAGCGTCGAGGGGGTGCTATCTATGAATGAGCAGTTCTTC.

The chain is built from TRBV7-8 and TRBJ1-2; no clear D. The V end lost 5 bases, the J end lost 6 bases, and 16 bases lay between the germline ends. Germline CDR1 SGHVS, CDR2 FQNEAQ. CDR3 length equals 14 residues. Written as DNA, the CDR3 is TGTGCCAGCAGCCCCCGCCCCGGACCAAATGGCTACACCTTC. Its protein product is CASSPRPGPNGYTF.

This clone was detected once. V gene TRBV5-1 combines with J gene TRBJ2-5; D not resolved. The V end lost 0 bases, the J end lost 5 bases, and 8 bases lay between the germline ends. The CDR3 spans 13 residues. CDR1 is SGHRS, CDR2 YFSETQ, per germline. The CDR3 sequence: CASSLGIGETQYF. The CDR3 bases are TGCGCCAGCAGCTTGGGGATTGGGGAGACCCAGTACTTC.

The J gene is TRBJ1-3, the V gene TRBV30; the D is unclear. Germline-derived CDR1 and CDR2 are GTSNPN and SVGIG (reference sequence). The CDR3 covers 13 residues. V was trimmed by 0 bases and J by 3 bases, leaving 6 bases between them. The CDR3 is CAWSVGFGNTIYF. DNA for the CDR3: TGTGCCTGGAGTGTGGGTTTTGGAAACACCATATATTTT.

The V call is TRBV6-1, the J call TRBJ1-1; D is possibly TRBD1 (6 bases). Between the trimmed V and J ends, which lost 5 bases and 0 bases, there was a span of 13 bases. This CDR3 contains 15 residues. CDR1 is MNHNS, CDR2 SASEGT, per germline. In nucleotides, the CDR3 is TGTGCCAGCAGTACCCAGGACAGAATGAACACTGAAGCTTTCTTT. Protein: CASSTQDRMNTEAFF.

The CDR3 sequence: CASSTTPTTGRSPLHF. DNA for the CDR3: TGTGCCAGCAGCACCACCCCCACGACAGGGCGATCACCCCTCCACTTT. This chain joins TRBV7-8 and TRBJ1-6; 7 positions match TRBD1. Germline V gives CDR1 SGHVS, CDR2 FQNEAQ. The CDR3 is made up of 16 amino acids. The junction had 14 bases not matched to a gene; V was cut back by 5 bases and J by 10 bases.

V usage is TRBV14 and J usage is TRBJ2-7, with D unresolved. The germline V and J ends were trimmed by 5 bases and 4 bases, with 12 bases remaining between them. The CDR3 spans 13 residues. Per the germline V gene, CDR1 is SGHDN and CDR2 is FVKESK. CDR3 loop: CASSSDVSYEQYF. CDR3 sequence (DNA): TGTGCCAGCAGCTCGGACGTAAGTTACGAGCAGTACTTC. Full variable domain (missing parts from reference TRBV14 and TRBJ2-7): EAGVTQFPSHSVIEKGQTVTLRCDPISGHDNLYWYRRVMGKEIKFLLHFVKESKQDESGMPNNRFLAERTGGTYSTLKVQPAELEDSGVYFCASSSDVSYEQYFGPGTRLTVT.